The clone carrying this T cell receptor (beta chain) has more than one count but fewer than ten. Its target is not known. The data belong to a study of vaccination and CD4 T cells after COVID-19. Study-level information: Convalescent patients gave post-COVID blood a median about 100 days post-diagnosis, range 35 to 161. Study-wide results and limits: Convalescent patients were relatively few, and early post-infection timepoints were missing.

With the Oncomine TCR Beta short-read assay, DNA from cultured CD4+ T cells was sequenced. Genomic DNA extraction was carried out from cultured CD4+ T cells. TCRdb re-called the PCR reads with MiXCR, one entry per CDR3 protein. The sample lists 20,000 or so distinct CDR3 sequences; about 42% were seen once. CDR1 LNHDA and CDR2 SQIVND come from the germline V gene (reference sequence). The CDR3 is made up of 14 amino acids. Trimming left V 6 bases short and J 7 bases short, with 18 bases between. Indicated time point: late sampling 161 to 241 days after vaccination in three convalescent patients. Treatment denoted: roughly ten-day PBMC culture with coronavirus spike peptide pools or control peptides (ViraFEST assay). US Alpha, Beta and Delta variants postdated the positive PCR dates, which ran from March to December 2020.

This TCR derives from a human donor who had recovered from COVID-19. This specimen was CD4+ T cells from blood, cultured in vitro, taken about 7 months after SARS-CoV-2 vaccination. The gene calls are TRBV19 and TRBJ2-5; no clear D gene. The CDR3 protein is CASSNDPSLGTQYF. Written as DNA, the CDR3 is TGTGCCAGTAGCAACGACCCGAGTCTAGGGACCCAGTACTTC.